This T cell receptor (beta chain) stems from a study of tumor-infiltrating lymphocytes in primary liver carcinoma. About the study: Spanning 30 to 69 years of age, the patients were men and women. Maximum tumor diameters ranged from roughly 4.2 to 10 cm, stage T1-T3 N0M0.

This clonotype was counted a single time. The antigen is undetermined. A much larger clonotype is one base distant, so this may be a read error. A primer matching the constant region was used to make TCR beta cDNA from 450 to 500 ng of total RNA. A slightly modified ARM-PCR protocol with three nested multiplex PCR rounds produced these TCR beta libraries. Researchers ran the first two PCR rounds for roughly 11 cycles each with TRBV1-TRBV30 forward primers and a C-beta reverse primer. TCRdb ran MiXCR on the multiplex PCR reads and lists one entry per CDR3 protein. The table records approximately 45,000 distinct CDR3 sequences, roughly 74% of them present only once. Without any cell sorting, about 18-30 mg of bulk tissue yielded co-extracted RNA and DNA. Surgeons treated the primary liver carcinoma of the patients by surgical resection. This CDR3 has 14 residues. The V gene's germline CDR1 is GTSNPN and CDR2 SVGIG (reference sequence). V gave up 2 bases and J gave up 6 bases, with 11 bases separating them.

Study-level results: Blood fell significantly below tumors in its top-250-clone fraction (p = 0.039).

This sequence originates from a woman aged 25 to 39 with primary liver carcinoma and hepatitis B virus infection. The V and J genes are TRBV30 and TRBJ1-6; D gene uncertain. Sequenced input: tumor-adjacent normal liver tissue. CDR3: CAWSPDGLNSPLHF. CDR3 nucleotides: TGTGCCTGGAGTCCCGACGGCCTTAATTCACCCCTCCACTTT. Full variable domain (missing parts from reference TRBV30 and TRBJ1-6): SQTIHQWPATLVQPVGSPLSLECTVEGTSNPNLYWYRQAAGRGLQLLFYSVGIGQISSEVPQNLSASRPQDRQFILSSKKLLLSDSGFYLCAWSPDGLNSPLHFGNGTRLTVT.